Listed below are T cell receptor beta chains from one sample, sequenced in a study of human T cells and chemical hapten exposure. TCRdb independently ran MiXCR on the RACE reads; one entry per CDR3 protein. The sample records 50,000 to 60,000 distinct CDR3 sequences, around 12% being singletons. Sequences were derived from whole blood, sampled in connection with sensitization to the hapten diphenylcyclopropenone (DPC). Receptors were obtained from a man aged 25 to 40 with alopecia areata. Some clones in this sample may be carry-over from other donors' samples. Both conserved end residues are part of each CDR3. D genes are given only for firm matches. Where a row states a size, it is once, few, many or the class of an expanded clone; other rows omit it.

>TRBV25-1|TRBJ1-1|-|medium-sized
CASSHRAMNTEAFF
TGTGCCAGCAGTCACAGGGCAATGAACACTGAAGCTTTCTTT
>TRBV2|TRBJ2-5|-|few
CASKGRTQETQYF
TGTGCCAGCAAGGGGAGAACCCAAGAGACCCAGTACTTC
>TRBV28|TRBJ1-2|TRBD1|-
CASSTGTGNGYTF
TGTGCCAGCTCAACCGGGACAGGGAACGGCTACACCTTC
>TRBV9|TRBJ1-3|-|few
CASMGNSGNTIYF
TGTGCCAGCATGGGGAACTCTGGAAACACCATATATTTT
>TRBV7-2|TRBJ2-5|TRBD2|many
CASSPRPNSGRQETQYF
TGTGCCAGCAGCCCACGGCCTAACTCCGGGAGGCAAGAGACCCAGTACTTC
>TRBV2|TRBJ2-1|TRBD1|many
CASSAGTGMGNEQFF
TGTGCCAGCAGTGCCGGGACAGGGATGGGCAATGAGCAGTTCTTC
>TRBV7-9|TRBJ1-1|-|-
CASSLAPRPETEAFF
TGTGCCAGCAGCTTAGCGCCCAGGCCGGAGACTGAAGCTTTCTTT
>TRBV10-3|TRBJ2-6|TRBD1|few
CAIRRDRGSPLSGANVLTF
TGTGCCATCCGGCGGGACAGGGGTTCCCCACTCTCTGGGGCCAACGTCCTGACTTTC
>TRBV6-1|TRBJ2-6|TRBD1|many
CASSSQGGSGANVLTF
TGTGCCAGCAGTTCACAGGGGGGCTCTGGGGCCAACGTCCTGACTTTC
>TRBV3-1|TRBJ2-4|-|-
CASSQGYWGPNIQYF
TGTGCCAGCAGCCAAGGATACTGGGGGCCTAACATTCAGTACTTC
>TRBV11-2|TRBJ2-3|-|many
CASSLEPSTDTQYF
TGTGCCAGCAGCTTAGAACCTAGCACAGATACGCAGTATTTT
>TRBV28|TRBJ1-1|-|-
CASSLPAGSAGTEAFF
TGTGCCAGCAGTTTACCCGCAGGTAGCGCCGGGACTGAAGCTTTCTTT
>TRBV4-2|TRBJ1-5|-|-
CASSQEAAGSQPQHF
TGTGCCAGCAGCCAAGAGGCGGCGGGCTCTCAGCCCCAGCATTTT
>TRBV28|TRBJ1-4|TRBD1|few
CASNRQGRINEKLFF
TGTGCCAGCAACCGACAGGGACGAATCAATGAAAAACTGTTTTTT
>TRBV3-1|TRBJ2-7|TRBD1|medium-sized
CASSQPGQGRSEQYF
TGTGCCAGCAGCCAACCTGGACAGGGGAGGAGCGAGCAGTACTTC
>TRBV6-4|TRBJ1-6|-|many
CASSDALYNSPLHF
TGTGCCAGCAGTGACGCGTTATATAATTCACCCCTCCACTTT
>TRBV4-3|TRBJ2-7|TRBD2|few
CASSQDPGGYEQYF
TGCGCCAGCAGCCAAGATCCGGGGGGGTACGAGCAGTACTTC
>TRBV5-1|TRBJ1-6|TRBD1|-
CASRSGTANSPLHF
TGCGCCAGCAGATCCGGGACAGCAAATTCACCCCTCCACTTT
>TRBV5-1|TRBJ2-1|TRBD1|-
CASSLEYRDRPHISYNEQFF
TGCGCCAGCAGCTTGGAATATCGGGACAGGCCTCACATTTCCTACAATGAGCAGTTCTTC
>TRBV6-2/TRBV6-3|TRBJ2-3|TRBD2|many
CASSYKAGGLGDTQYF
TGTGCCAGCAGCTATAAAGCGGGGGGGCTGGGAGATACGCAGTATTTT
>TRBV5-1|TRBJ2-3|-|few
CASSLGDSTDTQYF
TGCGCCAGCAGCTTGGGGGACAGCACAGATACGCAGTATTTT
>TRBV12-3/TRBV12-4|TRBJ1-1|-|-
CASSLMVGDTEAFF
TGTGCCAGCAGTTTAATGGTCGGCGACACTGAAGCTTTCTTT
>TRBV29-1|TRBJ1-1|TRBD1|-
CSGGQGGTEAFF
TGCAGCGGGGGACAGGGAGGTACTGAAGCTTTCTTT
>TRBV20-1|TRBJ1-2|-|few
CSARDINTALYGYTF
TGCAGTGCTAGAGACATCAATACAGCACTCTATGGCTACACCTTC
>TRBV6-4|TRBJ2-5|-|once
CAGSPSSAGGTQYF
TGTGCCGGCAGTCCTTCTAGCGCCGGTGGGACCCAGTACTTC
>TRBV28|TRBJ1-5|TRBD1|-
CASSFDRVPQPQHF
TGTGCCAGCAGTTTTGACAGGGTACCTCAGCCCCAGCATTTT
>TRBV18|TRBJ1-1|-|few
CASSGQSRTEAFF
TGTGCCAGCTCCGGACAAAGTAGGACTGAAGCTTTCTTT
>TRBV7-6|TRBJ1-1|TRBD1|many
CASSLAGQTMNTEAFF
TGTGCCAGCAGCTTAGCGGGACAGACCATGAACACTGAAGCTTTCTTT
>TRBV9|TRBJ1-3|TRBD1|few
CASSVGGQENTIYF
TGTGCCAGCAGCGTAGGGGGACAGGAAAACACCATATATTTT
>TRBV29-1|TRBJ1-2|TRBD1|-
CSVRRGTGRSNYGYTF
TGCAGCGTGCGACGTGGGACAGGGAGGTCTAACTATGGCTACACCTTC
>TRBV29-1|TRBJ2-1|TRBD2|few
CSVEGLAGGISYNEQFF
TGCAGCGTTGAAGGCCTAGCGGGGGGCATTTCCTACAATGAGCAGTTCTTC
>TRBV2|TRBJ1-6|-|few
CVSSAGAGNSPLHF
TGTGTCAGCAGTGCAGGGGCCGGTAATTCACCCCTCCACTTT
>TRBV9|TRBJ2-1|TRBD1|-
CASSPWDRGRDEQFF
TGTGCCAGCAGCCCCTGGGACAGGGGGCGGGATGAGCAGTTCTTC
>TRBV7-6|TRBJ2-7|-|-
CASSLGGGQGEQYF
TGTGCCAGCAGCTTGGGAGGGGGCCAGGGGGAGCAGTACTTC
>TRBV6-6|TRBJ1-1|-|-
CASSYSSSRDFGSPKAFF
TGTGCCAGCAGTTACTCGTCCTCGCGGGACTTTGGATCCCCCAAAGCTTTCTTT
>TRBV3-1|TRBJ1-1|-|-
CASSRQSSRLDTEAFF
TGTGCCAGCAGCCGACAGTCGTCCAGGCTCGACACTGAAGCTTTCTTT
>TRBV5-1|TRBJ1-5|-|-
CASSFLGPNQPQHF
TGCGCCAGCAGCTTCTTGGGACCCAATCAGCCCCAGCATTTT
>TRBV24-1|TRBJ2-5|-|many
CATSDNQRTGQETQYF
TGTGCCACCAGTGACAACCAGCGGACCGGCCAAGAGACCCAGTACTTC
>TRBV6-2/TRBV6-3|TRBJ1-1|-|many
CASSPDGFEAFF
TGTGCCAGCAGTCCGGACGGCTTTGAAGCTTTCTTT
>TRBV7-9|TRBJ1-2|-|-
CATTKGYGYTF
TGTGCCACCACCAAGGGGTATGGCTACACCTTC
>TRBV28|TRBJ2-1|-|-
CASSLLSGMDEQFF
TGTGCCAGCAGTCTGCTCTCAGGGATGGATGAGCAGTTCTTC
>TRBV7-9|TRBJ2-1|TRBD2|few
CASRHTRTSGGFIYNEQFF
TGTGCCAGCAGACATACCCGGACTAGCGGGGGGTTCATCTACAATGAGCAGTTCTTC
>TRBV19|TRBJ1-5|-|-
CASSRDLGNQPQHF
TGTGCCAGTAGTAGGGACCTAGGCAATCAGCCCCAGCATTTT